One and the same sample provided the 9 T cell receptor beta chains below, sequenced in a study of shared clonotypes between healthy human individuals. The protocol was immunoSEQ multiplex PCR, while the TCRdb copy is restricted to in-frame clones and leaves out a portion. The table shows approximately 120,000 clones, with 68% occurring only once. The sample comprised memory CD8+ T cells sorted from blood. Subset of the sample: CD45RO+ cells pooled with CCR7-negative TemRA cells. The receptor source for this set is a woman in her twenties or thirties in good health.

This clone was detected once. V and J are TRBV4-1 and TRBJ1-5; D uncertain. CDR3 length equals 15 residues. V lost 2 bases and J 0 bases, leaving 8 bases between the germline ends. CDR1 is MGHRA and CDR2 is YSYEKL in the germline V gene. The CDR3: CASSQRRVSNQPQHF. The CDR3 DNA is TGCGCCAGCAGCCAAAGACGAGTTAGCAATCAGCCCCAGCATTTT.

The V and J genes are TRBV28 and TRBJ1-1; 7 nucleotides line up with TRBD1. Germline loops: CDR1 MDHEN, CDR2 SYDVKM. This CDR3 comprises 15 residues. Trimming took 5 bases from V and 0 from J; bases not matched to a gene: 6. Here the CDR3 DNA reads TGTGCCAGCAGTACTTCTACAGGGGTGAACACTGAAGCTTTCTTT. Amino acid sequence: CASSTSTGVNTEAFF.

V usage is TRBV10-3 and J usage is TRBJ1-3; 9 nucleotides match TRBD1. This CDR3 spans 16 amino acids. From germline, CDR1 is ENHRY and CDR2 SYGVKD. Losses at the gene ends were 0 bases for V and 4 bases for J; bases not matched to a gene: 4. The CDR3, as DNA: TGTGCCATCAGTGAGTCGTGGGACAGGGTAGGAAACACCATATATTTT. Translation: CAISESWDRVGNTIYF.

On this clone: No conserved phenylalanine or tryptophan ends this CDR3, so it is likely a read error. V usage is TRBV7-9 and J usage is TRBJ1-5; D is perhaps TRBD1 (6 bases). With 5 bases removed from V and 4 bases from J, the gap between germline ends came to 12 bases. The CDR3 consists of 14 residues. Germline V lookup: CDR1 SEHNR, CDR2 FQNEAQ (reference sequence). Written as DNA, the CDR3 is TGTGCCAGCAGCGTAGGGGGGTTGAATCAGCCCCAGCATCTT. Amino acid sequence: CASSVGGLNQPQHL.

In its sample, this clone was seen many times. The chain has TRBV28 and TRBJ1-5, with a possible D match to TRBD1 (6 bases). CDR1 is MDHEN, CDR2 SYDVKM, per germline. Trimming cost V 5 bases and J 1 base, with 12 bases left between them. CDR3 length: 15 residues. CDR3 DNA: TGTGCCAGCAGTCCCAGGGGTCGGAGCAATCAGCCCCAGCATTTT. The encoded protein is CASSPRGRSNQPQHF.

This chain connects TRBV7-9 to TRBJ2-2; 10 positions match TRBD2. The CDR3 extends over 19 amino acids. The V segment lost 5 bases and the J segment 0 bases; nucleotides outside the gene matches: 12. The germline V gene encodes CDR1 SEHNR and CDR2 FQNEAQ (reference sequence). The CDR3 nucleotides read TGTGCCAGCAGCCCCCGGGTGACTAGCGGGCTCACGAACACCGGGGAGCTGTTTTTT. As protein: CASSPRVTSGLTNTGELFF. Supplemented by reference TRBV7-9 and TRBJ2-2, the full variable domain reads DTGVSQNPRHKITKRGQNVTFRCDPISEHNRLYWYRQTLGQGPEFLTYFQNEAQLEKSRLLSDRFSAERPKGSFSTLEIQRTEQGDSAMYLCASSPRVTSGLTNTGELFFGEGSRLTVL.

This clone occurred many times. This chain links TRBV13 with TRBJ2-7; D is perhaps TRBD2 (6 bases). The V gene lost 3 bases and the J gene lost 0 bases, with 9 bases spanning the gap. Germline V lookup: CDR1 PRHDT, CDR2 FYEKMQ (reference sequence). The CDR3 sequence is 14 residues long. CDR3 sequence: CASSLGGFSYEQYF. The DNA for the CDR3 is TGTGCCAGCAGCTTGGGAGGCTTCTCCTACGAGCAGTACTTC.

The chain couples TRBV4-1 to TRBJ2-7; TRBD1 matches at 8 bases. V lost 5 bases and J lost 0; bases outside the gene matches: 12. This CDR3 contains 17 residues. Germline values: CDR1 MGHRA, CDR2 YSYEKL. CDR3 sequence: CASSKGTGTGLSYEQYF. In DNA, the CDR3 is TGCGCCAGCAGCAAGGGGACCGGGACAGGCCTCTCCTACGAGCAGTACTTC.

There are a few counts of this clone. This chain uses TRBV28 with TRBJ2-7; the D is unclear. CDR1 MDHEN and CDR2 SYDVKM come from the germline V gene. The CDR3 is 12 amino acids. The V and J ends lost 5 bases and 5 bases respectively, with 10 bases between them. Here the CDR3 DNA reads TGTGCCAGCAGTCACTCTATAGACGAGCAGTACTTC. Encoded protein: CASSHSIDEQYF.